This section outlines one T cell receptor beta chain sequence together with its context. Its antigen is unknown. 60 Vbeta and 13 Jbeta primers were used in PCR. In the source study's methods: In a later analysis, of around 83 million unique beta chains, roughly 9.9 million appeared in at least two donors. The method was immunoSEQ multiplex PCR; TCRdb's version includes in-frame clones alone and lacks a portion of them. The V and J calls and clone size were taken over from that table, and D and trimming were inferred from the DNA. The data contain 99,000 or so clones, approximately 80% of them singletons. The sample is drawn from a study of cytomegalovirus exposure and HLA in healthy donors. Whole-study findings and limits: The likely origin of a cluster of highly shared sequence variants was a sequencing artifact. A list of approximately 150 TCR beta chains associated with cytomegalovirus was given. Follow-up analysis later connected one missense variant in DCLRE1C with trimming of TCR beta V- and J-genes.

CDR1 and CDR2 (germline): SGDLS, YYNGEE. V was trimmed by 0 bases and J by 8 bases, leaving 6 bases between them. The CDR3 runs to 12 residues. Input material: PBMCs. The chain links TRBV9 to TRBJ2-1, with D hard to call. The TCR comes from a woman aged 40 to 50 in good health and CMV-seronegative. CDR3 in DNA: TGTGCCAGCAGCGTAGTAGCCCATGAGCAGTTCTTC. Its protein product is CASSVVAHEQFF.